Listed here are 2 T cell receptor beta chains from one sample, sequenced in a study of identical twins. MiXCR was run by TCRdb on the 5' RACE reads, yielding one entry per CDR3 protein. The table has about 530,000 distinct CDR3 sequences, 20% to 25% seen once. Separately, the same data were catalogued under a study of yellow fever vaccine responses in identical twins.

Sequences were obtained from CD4+ T cells sorted from blood. These receptor sequences come from a woman younger than 35 in good health.

This clonotype was seen only a few times. The rearrangement joins TRBV28 to TRBJ2-5, with 7 bases lining up with TRBD1. The V gene end was trimmed by 5 bases and the J gene end by 5 bases; junction bases not matched to a gene: 11. The V gene's germline CDR1 is MDHEN and CDR2 SYDVKM. CDR3 length: 15 residues. The CDR3 DNA is TGTGCCAGCAGTCCACTCGACAGGGCAGGGGAGACCCAGTACTTC. It translates to CASSPLDRAGETQYF.

This chain uses TRBV28 with TRBJ2-3; 8 nucleotides align to TRBD1. The CDR3 consists of 17 residues. J was trimmed by 5 bases and V by 4 bases; bases with no gene match: 14. Germline V gene sequence: CDR1 MDHEN, CDR2 SYDVKM. CDR3 amino acids: CASSSAGTGTGRDTQYF. Written as DNA, the CDR3 is TGTGCCAGCAGTTCGGCCGGGACAGGCACAGGAAGAGATACGCAGTATTTT. Based on the CDR3 plus reference TRBV28 and TRBJ2-3, the full variable domain is DVKVTQSSRYLVKRTGEKVFLECVQDMDHENMFWYRQDPGLGLRLIYFSYDVKMKEKGDIPEGYSVSREKKERFSLILESASTNQTSMYLCASSSAGTGTGRDTQYFGPGTRLTVL.